This TCR beta chain was profiled in a study of T cell changes during pregnancy in multiple sclerosis. The germline gives CDR1 MNHNY, CDR2 SVGAGI (reference sequence). Trimming at V came to 7 bases and at J to 7 bases, leaving 10 bases not matched to a gene. CDR3 length equals 14 residues. TCRdb's table, derived via immunoSEQ multiplex PCR, lists solely in-frame clones and lacks some. The profile shows 65,000 to 85,000 clones, 85% to 90% of them singletons. The input for sequencing was peripheral blood, taken after pregnancy. V is TRBV6-6 and J is TRBJ1-1; 9 bases match TRBD1. This TCR derives from a female donor in good health, enrolled as a control in a pregnancy study. CDR3 DNA sequence: TGTGCCAGCACTCAATCGGACAGGGGTAATGAAGCTTTCTTT. It yields the protein CASTQSDRGNEAFF.